A single sample is the source of the 7 T cell receptor beta chains below, sequenced in a study of T cells in Graves' hyperthyroidism and ophthalmopathy. Using RNA transcripts as the source, TCR beta CDR3 regions were amplified. TCR CDR3 underwent first-round RT-PCR with the HTBI primer set. Each CDR3 protein gets one entry after TCRdb re-called the multiplex PCR reads with MiXCR. The sample records roughly 160,000 distinct CDR3 sequences, less than 10% being singletons. The sequencing input was blood. Receptor source: a woman aged 18 to 35 with Graves' hyperthyroidism that later progressed to Graves' ophthalmopathy.

This clonotype was counted a few times. The chain uses TRBV4-2 and TRBJ2-4; no clear D gene. Germline CDR1 and CDR2: LGHNA and YNFKEQ. The CDR3 loop spans 18 amino acids. V dropped 1 base and J dropped 1 base, with 17 bases sitting between them. CDR3 nucleotides: TGTGCCAGCAGCCAAGGCCAGGATAGTTCCGTGGCCAAAAACATTCAGTACTTC. The encoded protein is CASSQGQDSSVAKNIQYF.

This clonotype showed up many times. V usage is TRBV3-1 and J usage is TRBJ2-1; no definite D call. Trimming took 3 bases from V and 0 from J, leaving 9 bases between them. CDR1 and CDR2 from the germline V gene are LGHDT and YNNKEL (reference sequence). This CDR3 is built from 15 residues. Here the CDR3 DNA reads TGTGCCAGCAGCCACACCACTGTCTCCTACAATGAGCAGTTCTTC. Its translation: CASSHTTVSYNEQFF.

This clonotype has a handful of counts. The chain is built from TRBV20-1 and TRBJ2-1, with D possibly being TRBD2 (5 bases). Trimming cost V 4 bases and J 2 bases, with 15 bases left between them. Per germline, CDR1 DFQATT and CDR2 SNEGSKA (reference sequence). The CDR3 extends over 15 amino acids. This chain's CDR3 is CSAKDRRRPYNEQFF. For the CDR3, the DNA is TGCAGTGCTAAAGATAGGCGGAGGCCCTACAATGAGCAGTTCTTC.

The chain couples TRBV28 to TRBJ2-7; 9 bases match TRBD1. The V gene end was trimmed by 6 bases and the J gene end by 5 bases; junction bases not matched to a gene: 14. Germline V gene data show CDR1 as MDHEN and CDR2 as SYDVKM. The CDR3 loop spans 16 amino acids. The CDR3 region has the DNA TGTGCCAGCAGACCCCTTAACAGGGGGCTAGTGGACGAGCAGTACTTC. This codes for CASRPLNRGLVDEQYF.

The V call is TRBV6-1, the J call TRBJ1-2; 9 bases are shared with TRBD1. The V gene's germline CDR1 is MNHNS and CDR2 SASEGT. V lost 6 bases to trimming and J lost 6 bases; unmatched junction nucleotides: 5. The CDR3 sequence is 13 residues long. The CDR3 nucleotides read TGTGCCAGCAGACTAGACAGGGGGAATGGCTACACCTTC. Protein product: CASRLDRGNGYTF.

This clonotype appeared many times. The chain is built from TRBV19 and TRBJ2-6; no definite D call. CDR1 and CDR2 (germline): LNHDA, SQIVND (reference sequence). CDR3 length: 14 amino acids. With 8 bases removed from V and 0 bases from J, the gap between germline ends came to 8 bases. As DNA, the CDR3 is TGTGCCAGTCGAATGACCTCTGGGGCCAACGTCCTGACTTTC. Its protein product is CASRMTSGANVLTF. Together with reference TRBV19 and TRBJ2-6, the CDR3 gives the full variable domain: DGGITQSPKYLFRKEGQNVTLSCEQNLNHDAMYWYRQDPGQGLRLIYYSQIVNDFQKGDIAEGYSVSREKKESFPLTVTSAQKNPTAFYLCASRMTSGANVLTFGAGSRLTVL.

V usage is TRBV5-1 and J usage is TRBJ2-3; D may correspond to TRBD1 or TRBD2 (6 bases each). V was shortened by 3 bases and J by 6 bases, with 17 bases between the two germline ends. This CDR3 has 15 residues. The germline CDR1 and CDR2 sequences are SGHRS and YFSETQ. CDR3 DNA sequence: TGCGCCAGCAGCTCACCGGGACTGCAGGGGGATACGCAGTATTTT. It yields the protein CASSSPGLQGDTQYF.